This TCR beta chain was retrieved from a study of cytomegalovirus exposure and HLA in healthy donors. The study's findings and limits: Reports credit the classifier with highly specific, highly sensitive diagnosis of cytomegalovirus status.

The PCR had 60 Vbeta and 13 Jbeta primers. Method: immunoSEQ multiplex PCR; TCRdb's copy keeps in-frame clones and lacks some. Altogether 65,000 to 90,000 clones are present, approximately 82% being singletons, with the ten largest covering 1.9%. V lost 0 bases to trimming and J lost 2 bases; unmatched junction nucleotides: 4. The CDR3 is 15 residues long. Germline loops: CDR1 SGDLS, CDR2 YYNGEE. Remarks on this clone: Its antigen is unidentified.

The source of this sequence is a man aged 18 to 30 in good health and CMV-seronegative. Material for sequencing was PBMCs. V is TRBV9 and J is TRBJ2-7; 8 nucleotides align to TRBD2. CDR3 residues: CASSVVSGGAYEQYF. Written as DNA, the CDR3 is TGTGCCAGCAGCGTAGTTTCCGGGGGGGCCTACGAGCAGTACTTC.